A selection of T cell receptor beta chains follows, all from one sample in a study of blood T cell repertoires in COVID-19. Method: immunoSEQ multiplex PCR; TCRdb's copy keeps in-frame clones and lacks some. The data show around 55,000 clones, with roughly 87% seen just once and approximately 3.7% held by the top ten. The sample taken for sequencing was peripheral blood. The source of these receptors is a man aged 40-50 years with COVID-19, enrolled during active disease. Both conserved end residues are part of each CDR3. Each record gives: clone size, V gene, J gene, D gene, CDR3 DNA, CDR3 protein. D genes are given only for firm matches. A clone size is listed for some rows: how often the clone was seen (once, few, many), or a class if it is expanded.

size: -
V: TRBV4-2
J: TRBJ1-4
D: -
DNA: TGTGCCAGCAGCGGGGGCCCGGCAACTAATGAAAAACTGTTTTTT
CDR3: CASSGGPATNEKLFF

size: -
V: TRBV9
J: TRBJ2-3
D: TRBD2
DNA: TGTGCCAGCACTAGCGGGGATACTAGCACAGATACGCAGTATTTT
CDR3: CASTSGDTSTDTQYF

size: -
V: TRBV5-8
J: TRBJ2-2
D: TRBD2
DNA: TGTGCCAGCAGGTTCCTAGCGGGGTTTCTCACCGGGGAGCTGTTTTTT
CDR3: CASRFLAGFLTGELFF

size: -
V: TRBV19
J: TRBJ1-2
D: -
DNA: TGTGCCAGTAGCCCGGGACATGCTATGTATGGCTACACCTTC
CDR3: CASSPGHAMYGYTF

size: -
V: TRBV24-1
J: TRBJ1-2
D: -
DNA: TGTGCCACCAGTGATTGGGGGGGGAGCTACACCTTC
CDR3: CATSDWGGSYTF

size: -
V: TRBV28
J: TRBJ2-5
D: -
DNA: TGTGCCAGCAGGTCACTAGGAACCCAAGAGACCCAGTACTTC
CDR3: CASRSLGTQETQYF

size: -
V: TRBV28
J: TRBJ2-7
D: -
DNA: TGTGCCAGCAGCCCCGGGGACGGCGACAGGTACGAGCAGTACTTC
CDR3: CASSPGDGDRYEQYF

size: -
V: TRBV5-5
J: TRBJ2-7
D: -
DNA: TGTGCCAGCAGCTTGAGCTTAGTAAGCGAGCAGTACTTC
CDR3: CASSLSLVSEQYF

size: -
V: TRBV5-4
J: TRBJ2-1
D: TRBD2
DNA: TGTGCCAGCAGCCCGGGACTACCCGACAATGAGCAGTTCTTC
CDR3: CASSPGLPDNEQFF

size: -
V: TRBV18
J: TRBJ2-7
D: TRBD1
DNA: TGTGCCAGCTCACCCAGACAGGGTGACGAGCAGTACTTC
CDR3: CASSPRQGDEQYF

size: -
V: TRBV11-2
J: TRBJ1-2
D: -
DNA: TGTGCCAGCAGCTTAGATGAGGAAGTGGGTGGCTACACCTTC
CDR3: CASSLDEEVGGYTF

size: -
V: TRBV28
J: TRBJ2-7
D: TRBD1
DNA: TGTGCCAGCAGCCCAGGGACAGGGATCTCCTACGAGCAGTACTTC
CDR3: CASSPGTGISYEQYF

size: -
V: TRBV11-2
J: TRBJ2-1
D: TRBD2
DNA: TGTGCCGGGGGACTAGCGGGTCCCAGCTCCTACAATGAGCAGTTCTTC
CDR3: CAGGLAGPSSYNEQFF

size: -
V: TRBV4-1
J: TRBJ2-7
D: TRBD1
DNA: TGCGCCAGCAGCCAAGAACAGGGGCCCTACGAGCAGTACTTC
CDR3: CASSQEQGPYEQYF

size: once
V: TRBV5-1
J: TRBJ1-2
D: TRBD1
DNA: TGCGCCAGCAGCTTGCTAGGACAGGGGGCGAGTGGCTACACCTTC
CDR3: CASSLLGQGASGYTF

size: -
V: TRBV11-2
J: TRBJ2-7
D: TRBD1
DNA: TGTGCCAGCAGCTTATCGTCCGGGACAGGGGGATACGAGCAGTACTTC
CDR3: CASSLSSGTGGYEQYF

size: -
V: TRBV28
J: TRBJ1-1
D: -
DNA: TGTGCCAGCAGTTCCGGGGTGTTCGGCACTGAAGCTTTCTTT
CDR3: CASSSGVFGTEAFF

size: -
V: TRBV9
J: TRBJ2-1
D: -
DNA: TGTGCCAGCAGCGTAGCGGGAGTAGGTGAGCAGTTCTTC
CDR3: CASSVAGVGEQFF

size: -
V: TRBV6-4
J: TRBJ1-6
D: -
DNA: TGTGCCAGCAGTGAAACAGGGTATTCACCCCTCCACTTT
CDR3: CASSETGYSPLHF

size: -
V: TRBV19
J: TRBJ2-3
D: TRBD2
DNA: TGTGCCAGTAGTACCCTAGCGGGAGAAGGCACAGATACGCAGTATTTT
CDR3: CASSTLAGEGTDTQYF

size: -
V: TRBV7-2
J: TRBJ2-7
D: -
DNA: TGTGCCAGCAGCTTAGTCCCTGGGCCAGGGAACAGCGAGCAGTACTTC
CDR3: CASSLVPGPGNSEQYF

size: -
V: TRBV27
J: TRBJ1-1
D: -
DNA: TGTGCCAGCAACCCTAATGGAGGTCGAGCGGGTGAAGCTTTCTTT
CDR3: CASNPNGGRAGEAFF

size: -
V: TRBV11-3
J: TRBJ2-2
D: -
DNA: TGTGCCAGCAGCTTATTCGGCTCGACTAGCACCGGGGAGCTGTTTTTT
CDR3: CASSLFGSTSTGELFF

size: medium-sized
V: TRBV7-8
J: TRBJ1-5
D: TRBD1
DNA: TGTGCCAGCAGCTCCGGGACAGGGGCTTTAAACAATAATCAGCCCCAGCATTTT
CDR3: CASSSGTGALNNNQPQHF

size: -
V: TRBV6-6
J: TRBJ1-4
D: -
DNA: TGTGCCAGCAGTCGTTCAGGGCCAGGGGTCGAAAAACTGTTTTTT
CDR3: CASSRSGPGVEKLFF

size: -
V: TRBV2
J: TRBJ2-1
D: -
DNA: TGTGCCAGCAGTCCCTATGTGAATGAGCAGTTCTTC
CDR3: CASSPYVNEQFF